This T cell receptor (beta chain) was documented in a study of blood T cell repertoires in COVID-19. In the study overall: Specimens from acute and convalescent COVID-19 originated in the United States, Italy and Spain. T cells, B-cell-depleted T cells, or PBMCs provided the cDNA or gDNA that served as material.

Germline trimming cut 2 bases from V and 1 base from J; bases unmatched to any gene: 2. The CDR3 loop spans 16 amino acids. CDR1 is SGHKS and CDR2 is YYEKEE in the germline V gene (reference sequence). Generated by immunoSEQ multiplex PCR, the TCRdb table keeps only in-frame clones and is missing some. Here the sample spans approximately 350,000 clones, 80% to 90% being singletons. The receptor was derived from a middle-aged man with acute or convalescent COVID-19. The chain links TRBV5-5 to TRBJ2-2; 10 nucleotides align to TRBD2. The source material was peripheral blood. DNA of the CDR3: TGTGCCAGCAGCTTCGGACTAGCGGTGAACACCGGGGAGCTGTTTTTT. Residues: CASSFGLAVNTGELFF.